This TCR beta chain comes out of a study of T cells in Graves' hyperthyroidism and ophthalmopathy. TCR beta CDR3 region amplification was performed from RNA transcripts. The HTBI primer set was used in a first-round RT-PCR of the TCR CDR3. MiXCR, applied by TCRdb to the multiplex PCR reads, yields one record per CDR3 protein. In the table there are about 840,000 distinct CDR3 sequences, 35% to 40% of which are singletons. CDR3 length: 12 amino acids. The junction had 5 bases not matched to a gene; V was cut back by 9 bases and J by 4 bases. Germline CDR1 SNHLY, CDR2 FYNNEI. A word on this clonotype: The antigen is unknown.

Clinical symptoms, serum thyroxine, TRAb, thyroid ultrasound and orbital computed tomography informed diagnoses. The PBMCs studied were ones that came from approximately 9.9 ml fresh peripheral blood. The study, taken as a whole, reports: Model predictions of ophthalmopathy came a median approximately seven months before onset. Most clonotypes expanded in the thyroid (above 0.001) were also present in blood.

The sample taken for sequencing was blood. This TCR was sampled from a man between 18 and 29 years old with Graves' hyperthyroidism. This chain connects TRBV2 to TRBJ2-5; 7 nucleotides agree with TRBD1. DNA of the CDR3: TGTGCCAGGACGAGGGGGCGAGAGACCCAGTACTTC. It translates to CARTRGRETQYF.